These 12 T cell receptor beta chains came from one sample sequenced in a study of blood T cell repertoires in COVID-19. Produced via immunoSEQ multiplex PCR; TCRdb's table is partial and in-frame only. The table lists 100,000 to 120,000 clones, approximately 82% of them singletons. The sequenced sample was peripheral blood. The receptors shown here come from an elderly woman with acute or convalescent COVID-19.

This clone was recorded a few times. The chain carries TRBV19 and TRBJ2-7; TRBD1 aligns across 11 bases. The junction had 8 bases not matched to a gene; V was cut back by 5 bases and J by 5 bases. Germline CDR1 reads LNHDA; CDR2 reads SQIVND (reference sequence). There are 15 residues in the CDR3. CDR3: CASSAGDRGADEQYF. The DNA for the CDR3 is TGTGCCAGTAGTGCCGGGGACAGGGGGGCCGACGAGCAGTACTTC.

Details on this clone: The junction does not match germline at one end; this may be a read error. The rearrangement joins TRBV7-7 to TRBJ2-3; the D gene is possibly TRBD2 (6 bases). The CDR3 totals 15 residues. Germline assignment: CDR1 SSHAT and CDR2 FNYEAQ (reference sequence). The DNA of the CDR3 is TGTGCTAGCAGCCCGGGGGATCGATGGGCGGATACGCAGTATTTT. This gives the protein CASSPGDRWADTQYF.

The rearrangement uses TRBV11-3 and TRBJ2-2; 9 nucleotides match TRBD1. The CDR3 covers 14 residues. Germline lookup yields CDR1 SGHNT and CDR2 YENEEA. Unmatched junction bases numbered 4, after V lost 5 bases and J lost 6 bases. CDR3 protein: CASSPGQGAGELFF. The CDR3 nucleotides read TGTGCCAGCAGCCCGGGACAGGGCGCCGGGGAGCTGTTTTTT.

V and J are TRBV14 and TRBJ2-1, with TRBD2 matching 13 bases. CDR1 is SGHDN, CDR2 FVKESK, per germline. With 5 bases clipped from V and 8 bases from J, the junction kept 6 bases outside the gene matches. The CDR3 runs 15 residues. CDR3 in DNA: TGTGCCAGCAGCTATACTAGCGGGGGGGCCTATGAGCAGTTCTTC. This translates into CASSYTSGGAYEQFF.

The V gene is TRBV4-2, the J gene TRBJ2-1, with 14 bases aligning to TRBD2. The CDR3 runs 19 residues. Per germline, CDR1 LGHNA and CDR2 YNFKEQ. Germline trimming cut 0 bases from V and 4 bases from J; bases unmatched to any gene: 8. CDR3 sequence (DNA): TGTGCCAGCAGCCAAGAGGTGACTAGCGGGGGGGCCCCGTACAATGAGCAGTTCTTC. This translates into CASSQEVTSGGAPYNEQFF.

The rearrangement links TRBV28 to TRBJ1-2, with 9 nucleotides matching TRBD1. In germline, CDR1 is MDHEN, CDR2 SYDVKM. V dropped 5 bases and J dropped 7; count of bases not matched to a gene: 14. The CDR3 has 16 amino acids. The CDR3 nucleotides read TGTGCCAGCAGTCCCGGATGGAGCCGGGACAGGGTTGGCTACACCTTC. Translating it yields CASSPGWSRDRVGYTF.

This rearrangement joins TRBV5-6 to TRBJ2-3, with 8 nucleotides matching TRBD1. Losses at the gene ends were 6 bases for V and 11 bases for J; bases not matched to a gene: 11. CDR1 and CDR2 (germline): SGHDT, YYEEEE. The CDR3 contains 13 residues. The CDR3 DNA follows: TGTGCCAGCACCAGTCAGAACAGGGGGGAGCAGTATTTT. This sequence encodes CASTSQNRGEQYF.

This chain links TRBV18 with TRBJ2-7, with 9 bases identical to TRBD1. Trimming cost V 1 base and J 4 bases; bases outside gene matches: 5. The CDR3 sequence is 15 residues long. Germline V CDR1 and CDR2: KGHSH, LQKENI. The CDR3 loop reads CASSPLGQGLYEQYF. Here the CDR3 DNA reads TGTGCCAGCTCACCACTGGGACAGGGCTTGTACGAGCAGTACTTC.

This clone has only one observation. CDR3 residues: CASSPPAGTNEKLFF. CDR3 nucleotides: TGTGCCAGCAGTCCCCCGGCAGGAACTAATGAAAAACTGTTTTTT. The chain joins TRBV6-6 to TRBJ1-4; D call uncertain. Trimming shortened V by 5 bases and J by 1 base, and 11 bases separated the two germline ends. CDR3 length: 15 amino acids. Germline V gives CDR1 MNHNY, CDR2 SVGAGI (reference sequence).

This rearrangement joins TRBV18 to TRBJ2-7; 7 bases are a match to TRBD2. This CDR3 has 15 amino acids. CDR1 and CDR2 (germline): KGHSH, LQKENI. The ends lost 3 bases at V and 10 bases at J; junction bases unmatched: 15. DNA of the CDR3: TGTGCCAGCTCACCCGGGACTACGGGCGTTCGTCATCAGTACTTC. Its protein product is CASSPGTTGVRHQYF.

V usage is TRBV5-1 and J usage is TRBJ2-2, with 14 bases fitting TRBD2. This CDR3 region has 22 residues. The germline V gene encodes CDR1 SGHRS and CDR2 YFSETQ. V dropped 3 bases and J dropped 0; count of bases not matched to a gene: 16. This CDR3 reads CASSYSIAGTSGGFANTGELFF. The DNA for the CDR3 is TGCGCCAGCAGCTACAGCATAGCCGGGACTAGCGGGGGATTCGCGAACACCGGGGAGCTGTTTTTT. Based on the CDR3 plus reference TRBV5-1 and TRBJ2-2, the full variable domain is KAGVTQTPRYLIKTRGQQVTLSCSPISGHRSVSWYQQTPGQGLQFLFEYFSETQRNKGNFPGRFSGRQFSNSRSEMNVSTLELGDSALYLCASSYSIAGTSGGFANTGELFFGEGSRLTVL.

CDR3 sequence reads: CASSLAGGGGIFTEAFF. CDR3 nucleotides: TGCGCCAGCAGCTTGGCCGGCGGGGGCGGGATATTCACTGAAGCTTTCTTT. The rearrangement links TRBV5-1 to TRBJ1-1, with D tentatively TRBD1 (6 bases). Deletions cut 0 bases from V and 4 bases from J, with 19 bases between. This CDR3 contains 17 residues. Germline-derived CDR1 and CDR2 are SGHRS and YFSETQ.